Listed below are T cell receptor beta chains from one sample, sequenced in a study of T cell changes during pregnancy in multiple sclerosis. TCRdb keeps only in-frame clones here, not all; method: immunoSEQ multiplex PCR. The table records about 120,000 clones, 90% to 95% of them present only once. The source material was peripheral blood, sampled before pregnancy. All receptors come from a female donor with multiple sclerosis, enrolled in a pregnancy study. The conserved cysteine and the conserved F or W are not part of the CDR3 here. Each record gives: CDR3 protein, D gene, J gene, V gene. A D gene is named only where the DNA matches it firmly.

ASSFTSGNTEAF	.	TRBJ1-1	TRBV5-6
ASSLLQGTYEQY	TRBD1	TRBJ2-7	TRBV5-1
ASSPTGGADTQY	TRBD1	TRBJ2-3	TRBV6-6
ASSYRALNTGELF	.	TRBJ2-2	TRBV5-8
ASSLEAGGNEKLF	TRBD1	TRBJ1-4	TRBV5-1
ASSRPDIDNEQF	.	TRBJ2-1	TRBV5-4
ASSPRTGRNTEAF	TRBD1	TRBJ1-1	TRBV6-1
ASSSGDRVLGSPLH	TRBD1	TRBJ1-6	TRBV5-4
ASGPGLAGETDTQY	TRBD2	TRBJ2-3	TRBV28
ASSGPGNYGYT	.	TRBJ1-2	TRBV19
ASSGGQGARNGYT	TRBD1	TRBJ1-2	TRBV7-2
ASSVAPGAHEETQY	.	TRBJ2-5	TRBV9
ASSLEAGTKYNEQF	.	TRBJ2-1	TRBV11-2
ASSLGQANIQY	TRBD1	TRBJ2-4	TRBV28
ASGESTDTQY	TRBD2	TRBJ2-3	TRBV30
AWSIMAVGYT	.	TRBJ1-2	TRBV30
AISELNKPGNGYT	.	TRBJ1-2	TRBV10-3
ASSIPTSGRSETQY	TRBD2	TRBJ2-5	TRBV5-4
ASSGSGSSYNEQF	.	TRBJ2-1	TRBV9
ASSLGTGQNTEAF	TRBD1	TRBJ1-1	TRBV5-1
ASSVATTDTQY	.	TRBJ2-3	TRBV9
ASSFQGGNQPQH	.	TRBJ1-5	TRBV7-2
ASSLSSAQETQY	.	TRBJ2-5	TRBV5-1
ASSSRLIGTEKYEQY	TRBD1	TRBJ2-7	TRBV5-8
ASSERTGIPPSYNEQF	TRBD1	TRBJ2-1	TRBV2
SVESGLAVYNEQF	TRBD2	TRBJ2-1	TRBV29-1
ASSPGQGDYGYT	TRBD1	TRBJ1-2	TRBV18
ASSLARVGRPYEQY	.	.	TRBV5-1
ASSLVRENYGYT	.	TRBJ1-2	TRBV7-9
ASAPGISGNTIY	.	TRBJ1-3	TRBV9
ASTSQETQY	.	TRBJ2-5	TRBV7-9
ASNDSYEQY	.	TRBJ2-7	TRBV10-2
ASRARGYDEQF	.	TRBJ2-1	TRBV19
ASSPGTGAGNEQF	TRBD1	TRBJ2-1	TRBV5-8
ASSTPGRTGELF	TRBD2	TRBJ2-2	TRBV2
ASSIRQGNYGYT	TRBD1	TRBJ1-2	TRBV19
ASSLPGQGRYGYT	TRBD1	TRBJ1-2	TRBV7-2
ASSVASGTDTQY	.	TRBJ2-3	TRBV19
VGSLGTGDSPLH	.	TRBJ1-6	TRBV7-5
ASSVARTQEAF	.	TRBJ1-1	TRBV2
ASSGGGGVEFRSYEQY	TRBD2	TRBJ2-7	TRBV5-1
ASRGAGEQF	.	TRBJ2-1	TRBV5-1
ASSLGPGQGTNRGNEQF	TRBD1	TRBJ2-1	TRBV7-9